This is a list of T cell receptor beta chains from one sample in a study of CD8+ T cells in alopecia areata. The repertoire was sequenced with immunoSEQ multiplex PCR; TCRdb's copy has only in-frame clones and lacks some. The sample includes about 190,000 clones, more than 55% of them seen just once. This specimen consisted of CD4+ T cells sorted from blood, obtained around week 50, from a patient treated with tofacitinib. Receptors were obtained from a human donor with alopecia areata. Both conserved end residues are part of each CDR3. A D gene is named only where the DNA matches it firmly. Where a row states a size, it is once, few, many or the class of an expanded clone; other rows omit it.

TRBV29-1	-	TRBJ1-5	-	TGCAGCGTTTTCGAGAATAGCAATCAGCCCCAGCATTTT	CSVFENSNQPQHF
TRBV5-1	-	TRBJ1-1	few	TGCGCCAGCAGCTTGGGCAGGAGCCTCACTGAAGCTTTCTTT	CASSLGRSLTEAFF
TRBV30	TRBD1	TRBJ1-1	-	TGTGCCTGGAACCGACAGGGGGAAGCTTTCTTT	CAWNRQGEAFF
TRBV6-5	-	TRBJ2-4	-	TGTGCCAGCAGCCCAAGTCTTGGGGCCCCGGTCTTC	CASSPSLGAPVF
TRBV7-9	-	TRBJ2-5	-	TGTGCCAGCAGCTTCGCGAGACAGTTGAGCCAAGAGACCCAGTACTTC	CASSFARQLSQETQYF
TRBV30	TRBD2	TRBJ2-1	once	TGTGCCTGGAGTGTACGACTAGCGGGGGGGCCGGTTGAGCAGTTCTTC	CAWSVRLAGGPVEQFF
TRBV7-2	TRBD2	TRBJ2-3	-	TGTGCCAGCAGCTTACGGCGGGGGGACTATAGCACAGATACGCAGTATTTT	CASSLRRGDYSTDTQYF
TRBV5-6	-	TRBJ2-5	few	TGTGCCAGCAACCGGGAGATTGAGACCCAGTACTTC	CASNREIETQYF
TRBV29-1	-	TRBJ1-1	-	TGCAGCGTTGAGGCAGGACAAGGCTCGGAAGCTTTCTTT	CSVEAGQGSEAFF
TRBV29-1	-	TRBJ1-1	-	TGCAGCGTTGGGAGGGGTTTCGGGAGATTGAACACTGAAGCTTTCTTT	CSVGRGFGRLNTEAFF
TRBV29-1	-	TRBJ1-1	once	TGCAGCGTTGTTGGACAGTCTAATAGGCGGGCTTTCTTT	CSVVGQSNRRAFF
TRBV11-1	-	TRBJ2-7	-	TGTGCCAGCAGCTTAAGAGTTACGGGCGAGCAGTACTTC	CASSLRVTGEQYF
TRBV19	TRBD1	TRBJ2-6	-	TGTGCCAGTACCTCCGGGACAGGGGCTTCTGGGGCCAACGTCCTGACTTTC	CASTSGTGASGANVLTF
TRBV11-2	-	TRBJ2-5	few	TGTGCCAGCAGCCCCCCAGGGGGGCGAGAGACCCAGTACTTC	CASSPPGGRETQYF
TRBV30	-	TRBJ2-3	-	TGTGCCTGGAGGGTTAGGCAGTACACAGATACGCAGTATTTT	CAWRVRQYTDTQYF
TRBV9	-	TRBJ1-6	-	TGTGCCAGCAGCGTAGGGGACTCCTTGGGTCCCCTCCACTTT	CASSVGDSLGPLHF
TRBV29-1	-	TRBJ2-7	-	TGCAGCGTTCCGTCCCAAGGGGTGGGGGGCGAGCAGTACTTC	CSVPSQGVGGEQYF
TRBV5-1	-	TRBJ1-6	-	TGCGCCAGCACGGGGGCTGGATCACCCCTCCACTTT	CASTGAGSPLHF
TRBV11-3	-	TRBJ2-3	few	TGTGCCAGCAGGATTGCCCCGGATACGCAGTATTTT	CASRIAPDTQYF
TRBV20-1	-	TRBJ1-4	-	TGCAGTGTAAAGGGTGAAAAACTGTTTTTT	CSVKGEKLFF
TRBV7-2	-	TRBJ1-1	few	TGTGCCAGCAGCTTTACTTCTACGGGGAGCACTGAAGCTTTCTTT	CASSFTSTGSTEAFF
TRBV29-1	-	TRBJ2-7	few	TGCAGCGTACGATCCGGGACACGACAAGACTACGAGCAGTACTTC	CSVRSGTRQDYEQYF
TRBV29-1	TRBD2	TRBJ2-1	-	TGCAGCGACGTAGCGGGGGGGCAGGATGAGCAGTTCTTC	CSDVAGGQDEQFF
TRBV19	-	TRBJ1-2	-	TGTGCCAGTACCCCCGCCAGGGACTACTATGGCTACACCTTC	CASTPARDYYGYTF
TRBV5-6	TRBD1	TRBJ2-3	few	TGTGCCAGCAGACGCGGACAGGGGACAAATACGCAGTATTTT	CASRRGQGTNTQYF
TRBV10-2	TRBD1	TRBJ1-6	few	TGCGCCAGCTGTGCTTGGGACAGGGATAATTCACCCCTCCACTTT	CASCAWDRDNSPLHF
TRBV6-1	TRBD1	TRBJ2-7	-	TGTGCCAGCAGGGGGACAGGGACCCACGAGCAGTACTTC	CASRGTGTHEQYF
TRBV6-5	-	TRBJ1-2	once	TGTGCCAGCAGGTCAGGGACGAGGGGCTACACCTTC	CASRSGTRGYTF
TRBV29-1	-	TRBJ1-2	-	TGCAGCGTTGCTTCGAGGGGGGCCTATGGCTACACCTTC	CSVASRGAYGYTF
TRBV6-5	-	TRBJ1-6	few	TGTGCCAGCACCCGGGCCTATAATTCACCCCTCCACTTT	CASTRAYNSPLHF
TRBV30	-	TRBJ1-2	-	TGTGCCTGGTCCCGAGATAACTATGGCTACACCTTC	CAWSRDNYGYTF
TRBV10-3	TRBD1	TRBJ2-7	-	TGTGCCATCAGTGAGACCGGACAGGTGGGCGAGCAGTACTTC	CAISETGQVGEQYF
TRBV30	TRBD1	TRBJ2-1	-	TGTGCCTGGAGTTCTCGTAGCCGGGACAGAAATGAGCAGTTCTTC	CAWSSRSRDRNEQFF
TRBV4-3	-	TRBJ1-1	few	TGCGCCAGCAGCCAAGAATCTCGGTCCAGGGGTAACACTGAAGCTTTCTTT	CASSQESRSRGNTEAFF
TRBV29-1	-	TRBJ1-1	-	TGCAGCGTTGAGGAACAGGAGGGGGCTTTCTTT	CSVEEQEGAFF
TRBV30	TRBD1	TRBJ2-7	-	TGTGCCTGGAGTGTAATCCCTTGGACAGGGATCCACGAGCAGTACTTC	CAWSVIPWTGIHEQYF
TRBV28	-	TRBJ2-1	-	TGTGCCAGCAGAAATAGCGGCTTGGGGGTTAATGAGCAGTTCTTC	CASRNSGLGVNEQFF
TRBV29-1	-	TRBJ1-1	-	TGCAGCGTTCACCGGGCATTGACGAACACTGAAGCTTTCTTT	CSVHRALTNTEAFF
TRBV6-6	TRBD1	TRBJ1-6	-	TGTGCCAGCACCTTTAGTGGGACAGATAATTCACCCCTCCACTTT	CASTFSGTDNSPLHF
TRBV21-1	-	TRBJ2-1	few	TGTGCCAAGACTAGCGGGGTGGACAGTGAGCAGTTCTTC	CAKTSGVDSEQFF
TRBV9	-	TRBJ2-3	-	TGTGCCAGCAACACCTTCGGGCGGCAACAAGATACGCAGTATTTT	CASNTFGRQQDTQYF
TRBV7-2	-	TRBJ2-7	few	TGTGCCAGCAGCTTAACGGGCTCTAGCGTTGGCGAGCAGTACTTC	CASSLTGSSVGEQYF
TRBV7-9	-	TRBJ2-7	-	TGTGCCAGCAGCCACATACAGCGGCCCTACGAGCAGTACTTC	CASSHIQRPYEQYF
TRBV19	TRBD2	TRBJ2-5	-	TGTGCCAGTAGTCAGTCGGGGGGGCAAGAGACCCAGTACTTC	CASSQSGGQETQYF
TRBV15	-	TRBJ1-1	-	TGTGCCACCAGCAGAGAGGTCCGACCCGGGAACACTGAAGCTTTCTTT	CATSREVRPGNTEAFF
TRBV15	-	TRBJ1-3	-	TGTGCCACCAGCAGAGCGAGAGATGGAAACACCATATATTTT	CATSRARDGNTIYF
TRBV27	TRBD1	TRBJ1-6	-	TGTGCCAGCAGCCGGGACAGACTTTCACCCCTCCACTTT	CASSRDRLSPLHF
TRBV18	-	TRBJ2-7	-	TGTGCCAGCTCACCGACCAGGGCCGCTCACGAGCAGTACTTC	CASSPTRAAHEQYF
TRBV5-1	TRBD1	TRBJ1-6	-	TGCGCCAGCAGCGTCGGGACAGCTAATTCACCCCTCCACTTT	CASSVGTANSPLHF
TRBV29-1	-	TRBJ1-5	few	TGCAGCGTTGGTAGCAGCCCGAATCAGCCCCAGCATTTT	CSVGSSPNQPQHF
TRBV30	TRBD2	TRBJ2-3	-	TGTGCTCGGGGGAGGGGCACAGATACGCAGTATTTT	CARGRGTDTQYF
TRBV7-3	-	TRBJ2-3	few	TGTGCCAGCAGCTCCCGATCAAGTACAGATACGCAGTATTTT	CASSSRSSTDTQYF
TRBV5-6	TRBD1	TRBJ2-3	once	TGTGCCAGCAGCTTGCCCCGGGACAGGTTCACAGATACGCAGTATTTT	CASSLPRDRFTDTQYF